This TCR beta chain originates from a study of tumor-infiltrating lymphocytes in primary liver carcinoma. Investigators took RNA and DNA out together from about 20-30 mg of unsorted bulk tissue. Without exception, tumor samples held over 90% viable tumor cells. TCR beta cDNA was reverse-transcribed from approximately 0.45 ug of total RNA. The reaction used a constant-region primer and ProtoScript II reverse transcriptase. The TCR beta library was amplified through three nested multiplex PCR rounds in a modified ARM-PCR procedure. The study ran its first two PCR rounds for nine to eleven cycles each, using TRBV1-TRBV30 forward primers and a C-beta reverse primer. Each CDR3 protein gets one entry after TCRdb re-called the multiplex PCR reads with MiXCR. The table has roughly 100,000 distinct CDR3 sequences, around 63% seen once. Germline CDR1 reads LGHNA; CDR2 reads YNFKEQ. Trimming left V 0 bases short and J 4 bases short, with 12 bases between. The CDR3 extends over 15 amino acids.

This clonotype was detected only a few times. The chain links TRBV4-2 to TRBJ1-2; no firm D call. The clonotype originates from an older woman with primary liver carcinoma and hepatitis B virus infection. Sequencing used liver tumor tissue from sampling region 5. Documented subset: tumor region T5, tumor centre. CDR3 sequence reads: CASSQDIYSPYGYTF. The CDR3 DNA follows: TGTGCCAGCAGCCAAGATATTTACAGCCCCTATGGCTACACCTTC.